This TCR beta chain was profiled in a study of beta chain features in type 1 diabetes. Sequencing targeted expressed TCRB transcripts, as all isolated RNA had been reverse transcribed. Sequencing used immunoSEQ multiplex PCR; TCRdb keeps in-frame clones, though not all of them. The table lists 350,000 to 450,000 clones, 11% to 15% of them singletons. Staining for CD45RO/CCR7/CD25/CD127/CD95/CD27 allowed sorting of CD4+ naive, central memory, regulatory and stem cell-like memory cells. With 3 bases removed from V and 1 base from J, the gap between germline ends came to 13 bases. In germline, CDR1 is SGDLS, CDR2 YYNGEE. The CDR3 extends over 15 amino acids. The study's findings and limits: Researchers report that Type 1 diabetes patients had moderately but significantly shorter TCRB CDR3s across all four CD4+ subsets. A closer apparent resemblance between naive, central memory and Treg TCRB repertoires was seen in patients than in healthy donors.

In regard to this clone: Its antigen is undetermined.

This sequence originates from a man aged 30-40 years in good health. This chain uses TRBV9 with TRBJ1-1, with no clear D. Sequenced: naive CD4+ T cells from blood. This CDR3 reads CASSESSHGNTEAFF. The CDR3 DNA follows: TGTGCCAGCAGCGAGTCTAGTCACGGGAACACTGAAGCTTTCTTT.